This T cell receptor beta chain was retrieved from a study of Ad26.COV2.S vaccination and SARS-CoV-2 variants. General observations from the study: It was found that vaccine and placebo recipients had similar non-spike TCR breadth. Spike-specific CD8+ and CD4+ T cell responses reportedly showed substantial breadth after vaccination. The TCR-based breadth and depth measures might underestimate overall T cell responses.

The ends lost 1 base at V and 3 bases at J; junction bases unmatched: 7. The CDR3 is 16 residues long. Comment on this clone: As yet, its antigen is unknown.

TCRdb's copy holds only in-frame clones and misses some; the assay was immunoSEQ multiplex PCR. The repertoire holds around 100,000 clones, with 82% as singletons. This material consisted of peripheral blood, taken after recovery from COVID-19. V and J are TRBV5-3 and TRBJ2-1, with 7 positions matching TRBD1. TRBV5-3 qualifies as an ORF whose function is uncertain. The receptor comes from a human donor who had recovered from COVID-19. The CDR3 reads CARSLTGTAIYNEQFF. The CDR3 DNA follows: TGTGCCAGAAGCTTGACCGGGACAGCTATCTACAATGAGCAGTTCTTC.